Listed below are T cell receptor beta chains from one sample, sequenced in a study of T cell repertoires in cytomegalovirus infection. One entry per CDR3 protein results from TCRdb running MiXCR on the reads. The sample consists of 150,000 to 200,000 distinct CDR3 sequences, about 21% of them appearing once. The sequenced sample consisted of PBMCs. These receptors all come from a human donor in good health (CMV status not recorded). Some clones in this sample may be carry-over from other donors' samples. CDR3s include the opening cysteine and the closing phenylalanine or tryptophan. Fields, in order: D gene, clone size, V gene, J gene, CDR3 protein, CDR3 DNA. D genes are given only for firm matches. Only some rows state a clone size, as once, few, many or a class for expanded clones.

d_call: .
clone_size: many
v_call: TRBV11-3
j_call: TRBJ1-4
cdr3_aa: CASSFGGNEKLFF
cdr3_nt: TGTGCCAGCAGCTTCGGGGGGAATGAAAAACTGTTTTTT

d_call: TRBD2
clone_size: many
v_call: TRBV7-2
j_call: TRBJ2-5
cdr3_aa: CASSRYPSGVQETQYF
cdr3_nt: TGTGCCAGCAGCAGGTACCCTAGCGGGGTCCAAGAGACCCAGTACTTC

d_call: .
clone_size: few
v_call: TRBV4-1
j_call: TRBJ2-7
cdr3_aa: CASSQDPQRNYEQYF
cdr3_nt: TGCGCCAGCAGCCAAGATCCGCAGCGGAACTACGAGCAGTACTTC

d_call: .
clone_size: many
v_call: TRBV7-2
j_call: TRBJ1-2
cdr3_aa: CASSLDRNSWGYTF
cdr3_nt: TGTGCCAGCAGCTTAGACCGGAACAGTTGGGGCTACACCTTC

d_call: .
clone_size: few
v_call: TRBV20-1
j_call: TRBJ1-5
cdr3_aa: CSAIWTRDGPQHF
cdr3_nt: TGCAGTGCTATATGGACACGGGACGGGCCCCAGCATTTT

d_call: .
clone_size: .
v_call: TRBV14
j_call: TRBJ2-1
cdr3_aa: CASSHGGTEQFF
cdr3_nt: TGTGCCAGCAGCCACGGAGGGACTGAGCAGTTCTTC

d_call: .
clone_size: few
v_call: TRBV7-2
j_call: TRBJ1-1
cdr3_aa: CASSGTRNTEAFF
cdr3_nt: TGTGCCAGCTCCGGAACAAGGAACACTGAAGCTTTCTTT

d_call: .
clone_size: .
v_call: TRBV4-3
j_call: TRBJ2-2
cdr3_aa: CASSQGSRHEITGELFF
cdr3_nt: TGCGCCAGCAGCCAAGGATCCAGACACGAGATCACCGGGGAGCTGTTTTTT

d_call: .
clone_size: .
v_call: TRBV7-8
j_call: TRBJ2-3
cdr3_aa: CASSGGASRTDTQYF
cdr3_nt: TGTGCCAGCAGTGGGGGAGCCTCCCGCACAGATACGCAGTATTTT

d_call: .
clone_size: .
v_call: TRBV28
j_call: TRBJ2-7
cdr3_aa: CASSLPGRAPYEQYF
cdr3_nt: TGTGCCAGCAGTTTACCAGGACGGGCCCCCTACGAGCAGTACTTC

d_call: .
clone_size: .
v_call: TRBV6-2/TRBV6-3
j_call: TRBJ2-7
cdr3_aa: CASSDTGTNTYEQYF
cdr3_nt: TGTGCCAGCAGTGACACCGGGACCAACACCTACGAGCAGTACTTC

d_call: TRBD2
clone_size: many
v_call: TRBV11-3
j_call: TRBJ2-5
cdr3_aa: CASSPGEASGRRETQYF
cdr3_nt: TGTGCCAGCAGCCCCGGGGAGGCTAGCGGGAGACGGGAGACCCAGTACTTC

d_call: .
clone_size: .
v_call: TRBV28
j_call: TRBJ2-1
cdr3_aa: CASSQLRNEQFF
cdr3_nt: TGTGCCAGCAGTCAACTCCGAAATGAGCAGTTCTTC

d_call: .
clone_size: .
v_call: TRBV19
j_call: TRBJ1-1
cdr3_aa: CASTPFRSDTEAFF
cdr3_nt: TGTGCCAGTACCCCTTTCCGATCGGACACTGAAGCTTTCTTT

d_call: .
clone_size: few
v_call: TRBV27
j_call: TRBJ2-1
cdr3_aa: CASSLPTGSEQFF
cdr3_nt: TGTGCCAGCAGTTTACCCACAGGGAGTGAGCAGTTCTTC

d_call: TRBD2
clone_size: .
v_call: TRBV5-1
j_call: TRBJ2-5
cdr3_aa: CASSREGFGETQYF
cdr3_nt: TGCGCCAGCAGCAGGGAGGGTTTCGGAGAGACCCAGTACTTC

d_call: .
clone_size: .
v_call: TRBV3-1
j_call: TRBJ1-1
cdr3_aa: CASSQGRGTEAFF
cdr3_nt: TGTGCCAGCAGCCAGGGCAGGGGCACTGAAGCTTTCTTT

d_call: .
clone_size: once
v_call: TRBV20-1
j_call: TRBJ1-1
cdr3_aa: CSARGAGASRAFF
cdr3_nt: TGCAGTGCGAGAGGGGCAGGGGCAAGTCGCGCTTTCTTT

d_call: TRBD2
clone_size: .
v_call: TRBV11-1
j_call: TRBJ2-1
cdr3_aa: CASSLWTSGSGNEQFF
cdr3_nt: TGTGCCAGCAGCCTGTGGACTAGCGGGAGCGGGAATGAGCAGTTCTTC

d_call: TRBD2
clone_size: .
v_call: TRBV28
j_call: TRBJ2-3
cdr3_aa: CASSHGGDTQYF
cdr3_nt: TGTGCCAGCAGCCACGGGGGGGATACGCAGTATTTT

d_call: TRBD2
clone_size: .
v_call: TRBV4-1
j_call: TRBJ2-7
cdr3_aa: CASSQSGGGLAPYEQYF
cdr3_nt: TGCGCCAGCAGCCAGTCAGGAGGGGGACTAGCTCCGTACGAGCAGTACTTC

d_call: .
clone_size: .
v_call: TRBV25-1
j_call: TRBJ2-7
cdr3_aa: CASSEVGMRGFEQYF
cdr3_nt: TGTGCCAGCAGTGAAGTTGGAATGCGGGGTTTCGAGCAGTACTTC

d_call: .
clone_size: few
v_call: TRBV29-1
j_call: TRBJ2-5
cdr3_aa: CSVDRDGETQYF
cdr3_nt: TGCAGCGTTGACAGAGATGGGGAGACCCAGTACTTC

d_call: TRBD1
clone_size: .
v_call: TRBV14
j_call: TRBJ1-6
cdr3_aa: CASSQERDRNSPLHF
cdr3_nt: TGTGCCAGCAGCCAAGAACGGGACAGAAATTCACCCCTCCACTTT

d_call: .
clone_size: few
v_call: TRBV28
j_call: TRBJ1-5
cdr3_aa: CASSLGQGYGQPQHF
cdr3_nt: TGTGCCAGCAGCTTAGGCCAGGGGTATGGTCAGCCCCAGCATTTT

d_call: .
clone_size: few
v_call: TRBV9
j_call: TRBJ1-1
cdr3_aa: CASSSRDGLNTEAFF
cdr3_nt: TGTGCCAGCAGCTCGCGGGACGGGTTGAACACTGAAGCTTTCTTT

d_call: .
clone_size: few
v_call: TRBV7-3
j_call: TRBJ2-2
cdr3_aa: CASSLTETGELFF
cdr3_nt: TGTGCCAGCAGCCTGACAGAGACCGGGGAGCTGTTTTTT

d_call: TRBD2
clone_size: many
v_call: TRBV7-8
j_call: TRBJ2-7
cdr3_aa: CASSLRGSGYEQYF
cdr3_nt: TGTGCCAGCAGCTTACGCGGGAGCGGGTACGAGCAGTACTTC

d_call: .
clone_size: many
v_call: TRBV11-3
j_call: TRBJ2-5
cdr3_aa: CASSFGGAGETQYF
cdr3_nt: TGTGCCAGCAGCTTTGGGGGGGCAGGCGAGACCCAGTACTTC

d_call: .
clone_size: few
v_call: TRBV27
j_call: TRBJ1-1
cdr3_aa: CASSQSTGAGRPEAFF
cdr3_nt: TGTGCCAGCAGCCAATCGACCGGGGCGGGGAGGCCTGAAGCTTTCTTT

d_call: TRBD2
clone_size: .
v_call: TRBV7-8
j_call: TRBJ2-2
cdr3_aa: CASSLFGTSGQSNTGELFF
cdr3_nt: TGTGCCAGCAGCTTATTTGGGACTAGCGGACAATCGAACACCGGGGAGCTGTTTTTT

d_call: .
clone_size: many
v_call: TRBV6-6
j_call: TRBJ2-7
cdr3_aa: CASSYRDEQYF
cdr3_nt: TGTGCCAGCAGTTACCGGGACGAGCAGTACTTC

d_call: .
clone_size: few
v_call: TRBV14
j_call: TRBJ2-3
cdr3_aa: CASSGQTDTQYF
cdr3_nt: TGTGCCAGCAGCGGACAGACAGATACGCAGTATTTT

d_call: TRBD2
clone_size: .
v_call: TRBV12-3/TRBV12-4
j_call: TRBJ2-3
cdr3_aa: CASTTSLTSGRLVDTQYF
cdr3_nt: TGTGCCAGCACCACGAGCTTAACTAGCGGGAGACTGGTGGATACGCAGTATTTT

d_call: TRBD2
clone_size: .
v_call: TRBV12-3/TRBV12-4
j_call: TRBJ2-2
cdr3_aa: CASSLGTTPTGELFF
cdr3_nt: TGTGCCAGCAGTTTGGGGACTACTCCCACCGGGGAGCTGTTTTTT

d_call: .
clone_size: .
v_call: TRBV19
j_call: TRBJ2-7
cdr3_aa: CASSIAAQGHSYEQYF
cdr3_nt: TGTGCCAGTAGTATAGCGGCCCAGGGGCATTCCTACGAGCAGTACTTC

d_call: TRBD2
clone_size: .
v_call: TRBV29-1
j_call: TRBJ2-3
cdr3_aa: CSVDPTSGAGGTQYF
cdr3_nt: TGCAGCGTTGACCCTACTAGCGGGGCTGGGGGTACGCAGTATTTT

d_call: .
clone_size: few
v_call: TRBV5-4
j_call: TRBJ1-1
cdr3_aa: CASSSQGINEAFF
cdr3_nt: TGTGCCAGCAGCTCCCAGGGTATTAATGAAGCTTTCTTT

d_call: TRBD1
clone_size: few
v_call: TRBV7-2
j_call: TRBJ2-6
cdr3_aa: CASSVQQGSGANVLTF
cdr3_nt: TGTGCCAGCAGCGTCCAACAGGGGTCTGGGGCCAACGTCCTGACTTTC

d_call: TRBD2
clone_size: .
v_call: TRBV20-1
j_call: TRBJ2-3
cdr3_aa: CSAPRRLAGIRDWGTDTQYF
cdr3_nt: TGCAGTGCTCCGAGGCGGCTAGCGGGGATCAGGGACTGGGGCACAGATACGCAGTATTTT

d_call: TRBD2
clone_size: many
v_call: TRBV11-3
j_call: TRBJ2-1
cdr3_aa: CASSLDGRDGEQFF
cdr3_nt: TGTGCCAGCAGCTTAGATGGGAGGGACGGTGAGCAGTTCTTC

d_call: .
clone_size: .
v_call: TRBV20-1
j_call: TRBJ1-2
cdr3_aa: CSARQSKGYTF
cdr3_nt: TGCAGTGCTAGACAATCGAAAGGCTACACCTTC

d_call: TRBD2
clone_size: .
v_call: TRBV6-1
j_call: TRBJ2-7
cdr3_aa: CASSRTSGSIVYEQYF
cdr3_nt: TGTGCCAGCAGTCGGACTAGCGGGAGTATAGTCTACGAGCAGTACTTC

d_call: .
clone_size: .
v_call: TRBV19
j_call: TRBJ1-1
cdr3_aa: CASSIGRGNTEAFF
cdr3_nt: TGTGCCAGTAGTATAGGGCGGGGGAACACTGAAGCTTTCTTT

d_call: TRBD1
clone_size: few
v_call: TRBV7-9
j_call: TRBJ1-2
cdr3_aa: CASSLGQAKGYGYTF
cdr3_nt: TGTGCCAGCAGCCTGGGACAGGCCAAGGGCTATGGCTACACCTTC

d_call: TRBD1
clone_size: .
v_call: TRBV7-2
j_call: TRBJ2-1
cdr3_aa: CASSKFHGTGASGEQFF
cdr3_nt: TGTGCCAGCAGCAAATTTCACGGGACAGGGGCGTCAGGGGAGCAGTTCTTC

d_call: .
clone_size: few
v_call: TRBV5-6
j_call: TRBJ2-1
cdr3_aa: CASSTRRTTLNEQFF
cdr3_nt: TGTGCCAGCAGCACCCGACGTACGACTCTCAATGAGCAGTTCTTC

d_call: TRBD2
clone_size: many
v_call: TRBV12-3/TRBV12-4
j_call: TRBJ2-2
cdr3_aa: CASSLAGGPTGELFF
cdr3_nt: TGTGCCAGCAGCCTAGCGGGAGGGCCTACCGGGGAGCTGTTTTTT

d_call: .
clone_size: few
v_call: TRBV7-9
j_call: TRBJ1-1
cdr3_aa: CASSFRSSLRDTEAFF
cdr3_nt: TGTGCCAGCAGCTTTCGGTCCAGTTTGCGTGACACTGAAGCTTTCTTT

d_call: .
clone_size: few
v_call: TRBV4-1
j_call: TRBJ1-3
cdr3_aa: CASSQTRESGNTIYF
cdr3_nt: TGTGCCAGCAGCCAAACCCGGGAATCTGGAAACACCATATATTTT

d_call: .
clone_size: few
v_call: TRBV11-3
j_call: TRBJ2-6
cdr3_aa: CASSSLLANVLTF
cdr3_nt: TGTGCCAGCAGCTCCCTATTGGCCAACGTCCTGACTTTC

d_call: .
clone_size: .
v_call: TRBV6-6
j_call: TRBJ2-5
cdr3_aa: CASSSADQETQYF
cdr3_nt: TGTGCCAGCAGTTCGGCGGATCAAGAGACCCAGTACTTC

d_call: .
clone_size: many
v_call: TRBV12-3/TRBV12-4
j_call: TRBJ1-2
cdr3_aa: CASSSAGNYGYTF
cdr3_nt: TGTGCCAGCAGTTCAGCAGGGAACTATGGCTACACCTTC

d_call: TRBD1
clone_size: many
v_call: TRBV7-6
j_call: TRBJ2-2
cdr3_aa: CASSPSTGLRTGELFF
cdr3_nt: TGTGCCAGCAGCCCGTCGACAGGGTTACGGACCGGGGAGCTGTTTTTT